Listed here are 22 T cell receptor beta chains from one sample, sequenced in a study of CD8+CD57+ T cells in acquired aplastic anemia. Before being chosen for sequencing, patients had shown CD8+CD57+ cell expansion by flow cytometry. The use of genomic DNA as template underpinned the TCR beta VDJ and CDR3 profiling. TCRdb called the reads again in MiXCR, with one record for every CDR3 protein. The table lists hundreds of thousands of distinct CDR3 sequences, approximately 82% of them singletons. Sequencing input: sorted CD4+, CD8+, or CD8+CD57+ T cells (not recorded which) from PBMCs. All receptors derive from a human donor with aplastic anemia.

The rearrangement joins TRBV7-2 to TRBJ2-7; D unresolved. This CDR3 comprises 15 residues. Germline CDR1 and CDR2: SGHTA and FQGNSA. Trimming took 2 bases from V and 13 from J, leaving 24 bases between them. This chain's CDR3 is CASSLSGDAAYEYYF. For the CDR3, the DNA is TGTGCCAGCAGCTTATCTGGAGATGCGGCCTACGAGTATTACTTC. Supplemented by reference TRBV7-2 and TRBJ2-7, the full variable domain reads GAGVSQSPSNKVTEKGKDVELRCDPISGHTALYWYRQSLGQGLEFLIYFQGNSAPDKSGLPSDRFSAERTGGSVSTLTIQRTQQEDSAVYLCASSLSGDAAYEYYFGPGTRLTVT.

As concerns this clonotype: Relative to the germline gene, one junction end is altered; a read error may explain this. J is TRBJ2-5 and V is TRBV10-2, with D perhaps assigned TRBD1 or TRBD2 (5 bases each). The CDR3 loop spans 15 amino acids. The V gene's germline CDR1 is WSHSY and CDR2 SAAADI. In nucleotides, the CDR3 is TGTGCCAGCAGTGAGTACCGGGGACGCCAAGAGCCCGCGTACTTC. This gives the protein CASSEYRGRQEPAYF.

V usage is TRBV12-3 or TRBV12-4 and J usage is TRBJ2-1, with unresolved D. The CDR3 length is 13 residues. Trimming left V 3 bases short and J 7 bases short, with 10 bases between. CDR3 coding DNA: TGTGCCAGCAGTTTGAACAGATGGAATGAGCAGTTCTTC. Amino acid sequence: CASSLNRWNEQFF.

V gene TRBV15 combines with J gene TRBJ2-7; no clear D gene. Germline V lookup: CDR1 LNHNV, CDR2 YYDKDF (reference sequence). V shed 2 bases and J shed 10 bases, with 18 bases lying between them. The CDR3 extends over 14 amino acids. CDR3 protein: CATSRTAEDDTQYF. For the CDR3, the DNA is TGTGCCACCAGCAGAACGGCAGAAGACGACACCCAGTACTTC.

Comments on this clonotype: A much larger clone differs by one base, so this may be a read error. The limits of the CDR3 on the DNA are not certain, so only TCRdb's listed CDR3 is given. The V call is TRBV9, the J call TRBJ1-4. Germline CDR1 and CDR2: SGDLS and YYNGEE. The CDR3 is made up of 17 amino acids, end residues included. The CDR3: CASSVGPDTQYFEKLFF.

Comments on this clonotype: The conserved phenylalanine or tryptophan normally closing the CDR3 is absent here, so this likely arose from a read error. Because the CDR3's place on the DNA is in doubt, the DNA is left out and the CDR3 is given as listed by TCRdb. The chain joins TRBV7-9 to TRBJ2-3; TRBD1 is taken as the D call from the table, unchecked against the DNA. CDR1 is SEHNR and CDR2 is FQNEAQ in the germline V gene (reference sequence). The CDR3 is 13 amino acids in total, end residues counted. The CDR3 is CASGDEGSDRRDN.

Points on this clonotype: The limits of the CDR3 on the DNA are not certain, so only TCRdb's listed CDR3 is given. This chain connects TRBV2 to TRBJ1-1; the table's D call of TRBD1 was not tested on the DNA. Germline V gives CDR1 SNHLY, CDR2 FYNNEI. The CDR3 length is 16 residues, termini included. Here the CDR3 reads CASSLDVTGNTEAFFF.

The rearrangement joins TRBV7-9 to TRBJ1-2; 7 bases align to TRBD1. Germline trimming cut 5 bases from V and 11 bases from J; bases unmatched to any gene: 20. The CDR3 covers 16 residues. Per the germline V gene, CDR1 is SEHNR and CDR2 is FQNEAQ (reference sequence). CDR3 coding DNA: TGTGCCAGCAGCCAAGAGGGGGCCGGGTGGGTGTATGCTTACACCTTC. Translation: CASSQEGAGWVYAYTF.

The chain couples TRBV5-6 to TRBJ2-5, with D perhaps being TRBD1 or TRBD2 (5 bases each). The CDR3 is 14 residues long. V lost 4 bases to trimming and J lost 2 bases, with 12 bases between them. The germline V gene has CDR1 SGHDT and CDR2 YYEEEE. CDR3 loop: CASSQGREQETQYF. The CDR3 DNA reads TGTGCCAGCAGCCAAGGCAGGGAGCAAGAGACCCAGTACTTC.

Remarks on this clonotype: A read error is likely, as this CDR3 ends without the conserved phenylalanine or tryptophan. The chain uses TRBV2 and TRBJ2-5; unclear D gene. Between the trimmed V and J ends, which lost 3 bases and 10 bases, there was a span of 18 bases. The CDR3 is made up of 14 amino acids. CDR1 is SNHLY and CDR2 is FYNNEI in the germline V gene. The CDR3: CASSEGSSHEHQYG. DNA for the CDR3: TGTGCCAGCAGTGAGGGCTCCAGCCATGAGCACCAGTACGGG.

This clonotype was seen a few times. The conserved phenylalanine or tryptophan is not found at the CDR3 terminus, so this likely reflects a read error. The chain employs TRBV2 and TRBJ2-1, with D hard to call. Germline V gene data show CDR1 as SNHLY and CDR2 as FYNNEI. V lost 3 bases and J lost 11, with 20 bases in between. The CDR3 spans 15 residues. The CDR3 nucleotides read TGTGCCAGCAGTGAGGCGTATAGCAATCAGCCCCAGCAGTTCTGT. This translates into CASSEAYSNQPQQFC.

About this clonotype: The junction differs from germline at one of its ends, possibly a read error. This chain uses TRBV7-8 with TRBJ1-2; the match to TRBD1 covers 7 bases. CDR1 and CDR2 (germline): SGHVS, FQNEAQ. This CDR3 comprises 15 residues. The CDR3 DNA follows: TGTGCCAGCAGCCCCAGGGGGGGGAGGGCTGATGGCTCCACCTTC. Its translation is CASSPRGGRADGSTF. The variable domain in full, with the rest retrieved from reference TRBV7-8 and TRBJ1-2, is GAGVSQSPRYKVAKRGQDVALRCDPISGHVSLFWYQQALGQGPEFLTYFQNEAQLDKSGLPSDRFFAERPEGSVSTLKIQRTQQEDSAVYLCASSPRGGRADGSTFGSGTRLTVV.

This chain links TRBV2 with TRBJ2-2; D not certain. This CDR3 has 13 amino acids. V shed 4 bases and J shed 3 bases, with 6 bases lying between them. Germline V CDR1 and CDR2: SNHLY, FYNNEI. The chain's CDR3 is CASSAPYTGELFF. The CDR3 DNA sequence: TGTGCCAGCAGTGCACCGTACACCGGGGAGCTGTTTTTT.

This clonotype appeared a few times. This chain connects TRBV7-9 to TRBJ2-1; 10 bases map to TRBD1. V lost 5 bases to trimming and J lost 12 bases; unmatched junction nucleotides: 16. This CDR3 is 16 amino acids long. Germline CDR1 reads SEHNR; CDR2 reads FQNEAQ (reference sequence). CDR3 DNA: TGTGCCAGCAGCCCCGGGACAGGGGAGCACACAGATACGCAGTTCTTC. Its translation is CASSPGTGEHTDTQFF. Full variable domain (rest looked up from reference TRBV7-9 and TRBJ2-1): DTGVSQNPRHKITKRGQNVTFRCDPISEHNRLYWYRQTLGQGPEFLTYFQNEAQLEKSRLLSDRFSAERPKGSFSTLEIQRTEQGDSAMYLCASSPGTGEHTDTQFFGPGTRLTVL.

The rearrangement joins TRBV7-2 to TRBJ2-7; 11 bases map to TRBD2. Germline V CDR1 and CDR2: SGHTA, FQGNSA. J gave up 2 bases and V 2 bases, and 8 bases lay outside the gene matches. CDR3 size: 17 residues. The chain's CDR3 is CASSLLTSGAITYEQYF. CDR3 in DNA: TGTGCCAGCAGCTTATTGACTAGCGGGGCTATCACCTACGAGCAGTACTTC.

Concerning this clonotype itself: A read error may produce the germline difference seen at one junction end. CDR3 sequence reads: CASSPGPPDYEYTF. The CDR3 DNA reads TGTGCCAGCAGCCCGGGACCTCCAGACTATGAGTACACCTTC. The chain recombines TRBV15 with TRBJ1-2, with D perhaps matching TRBD1 (5 bases). This CDR3 comprises 14 residues. Per the germline V gene, CDR1 is LNHNV and CDR2 is YYDKDF (reference sequence).

Comment on this clonotype: This CDR3 fails to terminate in the conserved phenylalanine or tryptophan, so it likely reflects a read error. It is unclear where the CDR3 begins or ends on the DNA, so no DNA is shown, and the CDR3 is as TCRdb lists it. The chain employs TRBV7-9 and TRBJ1-2. The germline V gene has CDR1 SEHNR and CDR2 FQNEAQ (reference sequence). The CDR3 comprises 12 residues, both ends counted. CDR3 sequence: CASSPSPGLNAV.

The chain carries TRBV4-3 and TRBJ1-2; unclear D gene. Per germline, CDR1 LGHNA and CDR2 YSLEER. Trimming cost V 0 bases and J 4 bases, with 12 bases left between them. CDR3 size: 15 residues. The CDR3, as DNA: TGCGCCAGCAGCCAAGAGTTTCCGGGTTCCTATGGCTACACCTTC. Its translation is CASSQEFPGSYGYTF.

Remarks on this clonotype: The CDR3 does not close with the conserved phenylalanine or tryptophan, likely indicating a read error. The gene calls are TRBV9 and TRBJ1-2; D is undetermined. The CDR3 is made up of 12 amino acids. The germline V gene encodes CDR1 SGDLS and CDR2 YYNGEE. Here the CDR3 DNA reads TGTGCCACCAGCCCCACCAGAAATGGATACACCTAC. Protein product: CATSPTRNGYTY.

This clonotype came up once. This sequence joins TRBV5-5 and TRBJ2-2, with TRBD2 as a possible D gene (6 bases). The CDR3 is made up of 16 amino acids. Trimming took off 4 bases at V and 5 bases at J, with 18 bases between the two ends. CDR1 is SGHKS and CDR2 is YYEKEE in the germline V gene (reference sequence). The CDR3 loop reads CASSAGPTLGTGELFF. The DNA for the CDR3 is TGTGCCAGCAGCGCGGGACCCACCTTGGGAACCGGGGAGCTGTTTTTT.

Of note for this clonotype: One junction end does not reproduce the germline sequence, and a read error may be involved. The rearrangement links TRBV7-8 to TRBJ1-5, with a tentative D call TRBD1 (6 bases). Germline values: CDR1 SGHVS, CDR2 FQNEAQ. This CDR3 comprises 13 residues. CDR3 in amino acids: CASSQTGAQPQQF. The CDR3 bases are TGCGCCAGCAGCCAAACGGGGGCTCAGCCCCAGCAGTTT.

This sequence joins TRBV7-3 and TRBJ2-5; TRBD2 aligns across 8 bases. V lost 2 bases and J lost 7; bases outside the gene matches: 6. Germline CDR1 reads SGHTA; CDR2 reads FQGTGA. The CDR3 extends over 14 amino acids. The CDR3 DNA sequence: TGTGCCAGCAGCTTAGTAAGAAGCGGGGGGACCCAGTACTTC. It yields the protein CASSLVRSGGTQYF.